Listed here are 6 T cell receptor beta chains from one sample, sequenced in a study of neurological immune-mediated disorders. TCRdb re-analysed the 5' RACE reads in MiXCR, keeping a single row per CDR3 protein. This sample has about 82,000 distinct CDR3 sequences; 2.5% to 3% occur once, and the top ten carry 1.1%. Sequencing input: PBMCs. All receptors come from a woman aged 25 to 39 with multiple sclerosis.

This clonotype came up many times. The DNA of the CDR3 is TGTGCCAGCGGGGAGCTTACCTCCTACGAGCAGTACTTC. Translated: CASGELTSYEQYF. The chain joins TRBV25-1 to TRBJ2-7; D may be TRBD2 (5 bases). The CDR3 spans 13 residues. The V gene's germline CDR1 is MGHDK and CDR2 SYGVNS. Trimming stripped 8 bases from V and 0 bases from J, with 11 bases between.

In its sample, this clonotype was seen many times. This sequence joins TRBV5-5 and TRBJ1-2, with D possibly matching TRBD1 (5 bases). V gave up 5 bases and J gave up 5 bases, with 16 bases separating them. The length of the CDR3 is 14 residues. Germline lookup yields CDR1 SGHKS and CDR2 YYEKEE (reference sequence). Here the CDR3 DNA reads TGTGCCAGCAGTCTCCCCGCGGGACGGTATGGCTACACCTTC. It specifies CASSLPAGRYGYTF.

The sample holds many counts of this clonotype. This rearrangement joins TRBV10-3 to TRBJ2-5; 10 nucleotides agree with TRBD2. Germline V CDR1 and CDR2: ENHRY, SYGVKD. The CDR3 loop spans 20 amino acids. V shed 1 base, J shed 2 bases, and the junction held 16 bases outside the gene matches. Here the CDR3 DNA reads TGTGCCATCAGTGAGTTCCTTCTAGCGGGAGATCCTCAGCGGCAAGAGACCCAGTACTTC. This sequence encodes CAISEFLLAGDPQRQETQYF.

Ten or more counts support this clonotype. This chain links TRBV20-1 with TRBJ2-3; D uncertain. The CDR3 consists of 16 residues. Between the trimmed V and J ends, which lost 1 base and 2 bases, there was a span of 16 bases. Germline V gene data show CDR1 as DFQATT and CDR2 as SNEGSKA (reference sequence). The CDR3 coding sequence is TGCAGTGCTAGAGCCCCAGCGAGTGGTGCCACAGATACGCAGTATTTT. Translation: CSARAPASGATDTQYF.

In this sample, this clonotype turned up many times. The CDR3 loop reads CASSFSMIGLDEQFF. The CDR3 DNA reads as TGTGCCAGCAGCTTTAGTATGATAGGGCTGGATGAGCAGTTCTTC. This chain connects TRBV7-6 to TRBJ2-1; D unresolved. This CDR3 is built from 15 residues. Trimming removed 3 bases at V and 8 bases at J, with 17 bases between. Germline CDR1 is SGHVS and CDR2 is FNYEAQ.

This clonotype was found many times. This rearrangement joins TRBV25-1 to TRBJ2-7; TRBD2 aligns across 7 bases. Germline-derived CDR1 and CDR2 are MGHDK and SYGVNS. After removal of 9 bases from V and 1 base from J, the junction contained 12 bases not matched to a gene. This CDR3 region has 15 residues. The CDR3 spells CASSPAGVRSYEQYF. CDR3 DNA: TGTGCCAGTTCACCGGCGGGAGTACGGTCCTACGAGCAGTACTTC.